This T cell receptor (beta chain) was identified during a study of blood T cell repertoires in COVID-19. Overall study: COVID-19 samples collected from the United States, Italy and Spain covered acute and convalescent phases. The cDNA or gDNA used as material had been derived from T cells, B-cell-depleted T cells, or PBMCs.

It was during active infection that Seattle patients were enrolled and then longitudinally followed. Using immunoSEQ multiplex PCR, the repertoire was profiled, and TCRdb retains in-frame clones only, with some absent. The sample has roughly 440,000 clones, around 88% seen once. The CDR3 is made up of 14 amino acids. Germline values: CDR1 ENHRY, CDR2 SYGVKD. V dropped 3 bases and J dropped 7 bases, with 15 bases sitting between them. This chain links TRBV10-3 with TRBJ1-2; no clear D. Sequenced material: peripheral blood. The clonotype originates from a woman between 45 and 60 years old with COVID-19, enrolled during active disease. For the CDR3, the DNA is TGTGCCATCAGTGACTCTGAGAGGGCGACTGGCTACACCTTC. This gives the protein CAISDSERATGYTF.